This is a list of T cell receptor beta chains from one sample in a study of T cell responses to AZD1222 COVID-19 vaccine. The protocol was immunoSEQ multiplex PCR, while the TCRdb copy is restricted to in-frame clones and leaves out a portion. The data show roughly 200,000 clones, about 93% seen once. The starting material was peripheral blood, obtained 28 days after the second dose of the MenACWY control vaccine. The receptors derive from an adult who received the MenACWY meningococcal vaccine as a control. Each CDR3 is given with its conserved first and last residue. The order of the fields is J gene, CDR3 length, clone size, V gene, D gene, CDR3 DNA, CDR3 protein. A D gene is named only where the DNA matches it firmly. Rows may omit the clone size; those that give it use once, few, many or a size class.

>TRBJ2-7|13|.|TRBV10-3|.
TGTGCCATCAGTGACAGGGACCGGTACGAGCAGTACTTC
CAISDRDRYEQYF
>TRBJ2-7|14|.|TRBV18|TRBD2
TGTGCCAGCTCACCTGGACTAGCGAACTACGAGCAGTACTTC
CASSPGLANYEQYF
>TRBJ1-4|14|.|TRBV5-8|.
TGTGCCAGCAGCCATACGACAGTATATGAAAAACTGTTTTTT
CASSHTTVYEKLFF
>TRBJ1-1|14|.|TRBV5-4|.
TGTGCCAGCAGCTTGGACCGGCTGAACACTGAAGCTTTCTTT
CASSLDRLNTEAFF
>TRBJ1-2|15|.|TRBV6-5|.
TGTGCCAGCAGTTACTCTTACCAGGGACACTATGGCTACACCTTC
CASSYSYQGHYGYTF
>TRBJ1-2|15|.|TRBV2|.
TGTGCCAGCAGACAAGCCGGGCCGAGAAACTATGGCTACACCTTC
CASRQAGPRNYGYTF
>TRBJ2-1|17|.|TRBV6-2/TRBV6-3|.
TGTGCCAGCAGCACACACAGGACCCCACGCTCCTACAATGAGCAGTTCTTC
CASSTHRTPRSYNEQFF
>TRBJ2-1|15|.|TRBV7-2|TRBD2
TGTGCCAGCAGCTTAGTTAGCGGGGGGGTGAATGAGCAGTTCTTC
CASSLVSGGVNEQFF
>TRBJ1-2|13|.|TRBV29-1|TRBD1
TGCAGCGTTCCGACAGGGGCATACTATGGCTACACCTTC
CSVPTGAYYGYTF
>TRBJ2-7|14|.|TRBV30|.
TGTGCCTGGATGACACCCGGAAGGGGCTACGAGCAGTACTTC
CAWMTPGRGYEQYF
>TRBJ2-2|14|.|TRBV3-1/TRBV3-2|.
TGTGCCAGCAGCCAAAATCCTGGGGTCGGGGAGCTGTTTTTT
CASSQNPGVGELFF
>TRBJ2-1|15|.|TRBV15|.
TGTGCCACCAGCAGGGATACGGTGTTCGTGGATGAGCAGTTCTTC
CATSRDTVFVDEQFF
>TRBJ1-2|15|.|TRBV6-5|.
TGTGCCAGCAGAACCGACTCTACGGGGAACTATGGCTACACCTTC
CASRTDSTGNYGYTF
>TRBJ2-2|17|.|TRBV19|.
TGTGCCAGTAGTAGGGTACAGGCTCTCGGGGAGTCCGGGGAGCTGTTTTTT
CASSRVQALGESGELFF
>TRBJ2-3|15|once|TRBV4-1|.
TGCGCCAGCAGCCAAAACCCCTCCGAGACAGATACGCAGTATTTT
CASSQNPSETDTQYF
>TRBJ1-3|15|.|TRBV3-1/TRBV3-2|.
TGTGCCAGCAGCCAAGAACGTCTGACTGGAAACACCATATATTTT
CASSQERLTGNTIYF
>TRBJ1-5|14|.|TRBV19|.
TGTGCCAGTAGTATTCGGCAGGGCAATCAGCCCCAGCATTTT
CASSIRQGNQPQHF
>TRBJ1-1|18|.|TRBV19|.
TGTGCCAGTAGTCTGCGTAGGGGAGCCAGAGCAGGGAACACTGAAGCTTTCTTT
CASSLRRGARAGNTEAFF
>TRBJ1-1|15|.|TRBV4-1|.
TGCGCCAGCAGCCAAGATGGCGGGGTCCGGGCTGAAGCTTTCTTT
CASSQDGGVRAEAFF
>TRBJ1-6|15|once|TRBV3-1/TRBV3-2|.
TGTGCCAGCAGCCAAGACAGGGTTGGTAATTCACCCCTCCACTTT
CASSQDRVGNSPLHF
>TRBJ2-3|15|once|TRBV7-2|TRBD2
TGTGCCAGCAGCTTAACGGGGGGGCCCGCAGATACGCAGTATTTT
CASSLTGGPADTQYF
>TRBJ1-2|14|.|TRBV7-2|.
TGTGCCAGCAGCTTAGGCGGGGGGCTCTATGGCTACACCTTC
CASSLGGGLYGYTF
>TRBJ2-5|13|.|TRBV7-2|.
TGTGCCAGCAGCTTAACCGCCGGGACCGACAAGTACTTC
CASSLTAGTDKYF
>TRBJ2-7|14|.|TRBV2|.
TGTGCCAGCAGACTCTTACATAACTCCTACGAGCAGTACTTC
CASRLLHNSYEQYF
>TRBJ2-5|16|.|TRBV19|TRBD2
TGTGCCAGTAGTCCGCGGACTAGCCGTCGTTATGCGGCCCAGTACTTC
CASSPRTSRRYAAQYF
>TRBJ2-7|15|.|TRBV28|TRBD1
TGTGCCAGCAGTCGATCCGGGACAGGGGCCTACGAGCAGTACTTC
CASSRSGTGAYEQYF
>TRBJ2-2|13|.|TRBV9|.
TGTGCCAGCAGCGTAGACCCGGCCGGGGAGCTGTTTTTT
CASSVDPAGELFF
>TRBJ1-5|16|.|TRBV19|.
TGTGCCAGTAGTATCTTGCGGAAATATAGCAATCAGCCCCAGCATTTT
CASSILRKYSNQPQHF
>TRBJ2-3|17|.|TRBV12-5|TRBD2
TGTGCTAGTGGTTTGGGGGCGACTAGCGGGAGCACAGATACGCAGTATTTT
CASGLGATSGSTDTQYF
>TRBJ2-5|15|.|TRBV18|.
TGTGCCAGCTCACCACGGTCAGGAGAACAAGAGACCCAGTACTTC
CASSPRSGEQETQYF
>TRBJ1-1|13|.|TRBV6-5|.
TGTGCCAGCAGCTACGACCTGAACACTGAAGCTTTCTTT
CASSYDLNTEAFF
>TRBJ1-1|17|.|TRBV19|.
TGTGCCAGTAGTATAGGGGGGTTGATGGGGCAGGACACTGAAGCTTTCTTT
CASSIGGLMGQDTEAFF
>TRBJ2-5|15|.|TRBV9|TRBD1
TGTGCCAGCAATGAACAGGGGGCTTATCAAGAGACCCAGTACTTC
CASNEQGAYQETQYF